One sample yielded the 7 T cell receptor beta chains listed below, sequenced in a study of neurological immune-mediated disorders. A single record per CDR3 protein comes from TCRdb applying MiXCR to the 5' RACE reads. Of over 55,000 distinct CDR3 sequences listed, 2% to 2.5% are singletons. Material: PBMCs. The receptors were gathered from a man aged 45-65 years with multiple sclerosis.

This clonotype was seen at least ten times. The V call is TRBV7-2, the J call TRBJ2-5; weak D call: TRBD2 (5 bases). The CDR3 runs 15 residues. Trimming removed 2 bases from V and 5 bases from J, with 15 bases in between. The germline V gene has CDR1 SGHTA and CDR2 FQGNSA. The CDR3 nucleotides read TGTGCCAGCAGCTTAAGGGCTAGCCTGGCTGAGACCCAGTACTTC. This encodes CASSLRASLAETQYF.

This clonotype occurred many times. V is TRBV6-5 and J is TRBJ1-4, with D perhaps matching TRBD1 (6 bases). CDR3 length equals 13 residues. CDR1 is MNHEY and CDR2 is SVGAGI in the germline V gene. V gave up 7 bases and J gave up 11 bases, with 17 bases separating them. In DNA form, the CDR3 reads TGTGCCAGCATGGAAACAGGGACGGAGAAACTGTTTTTT. Translating gives CASMETGTEKLFF.

This clonotype was seen ten or more times. V usage is TRBV10-2 and J usage is TRBJ1-4, with D possibly matching TRBD1 (5 bases). The CDR3 totals 13 residues. CDR1 WSHSY and CDR2 SAAADI come from the germline V gene. V lost 6 bases and J 8 bases, leaving 13 bases between the germline ends. DNA of the CDR3: TGCGCCAGCAGAACCCAGGGAGGGGAAAAACTGTTTTTT. This encodes CASRTQGGEKLFF.

This clonotype was counted at least ten times. The chain couples TRBV5-1 to TRBJ2-1; no reliable D call. The length of the CDR3 is 14 residues. The V end was cut by 5 bases, the J end by 5 bases, with 14 bases between. The germline V gene encodes CDR1 SGHRS and CDR2 YFSETQ. This CDR3 reads CASSHESRNNEQFF. CDR3 coding DNA: TGCGCCAGCAGTCACGAGAGTCGGAACAATGAGCAGTTCTTC.

In this sample, this clonotype turned up many times. V is TRBV5-5 and J is TRBJ1-2, with TRBD1 identical over 8 bases. V was pared by 0 bases and J by 6 bases, with 1 base of the junction left unmatched. The CDR3 sequence is 13 residues long. Germline V gene sequence: CDR1 SGHKS, CDR2 YYEKEE (reference sequence). CDR3 DNA: TGTGCCAGCAGCTTGGCACAGGGGGATGGCTACACCTTC. Protein: CASSLAQGDGYTF.

CDR3 coding DNA: TGTGCCAGCAGTCTACAGGGTGGGTTCGATCAGCCCCAGCATTTT. Protein product: CASSLQGGFDQPQHF. The rearrangement joins TRBV3-1 to TRBJ1-5, with D tentatively TRBD1 (6 bases). This CDR3 region has 15 residues. Looked up from germline, CDR1 is LGHDT and CDR2 is YNNKEL (reference sequence). V dropped 6 bases and J dropped 5 bases, with 17 bases sitting between them.

This clonotype was detected ten times or more. The chain links TRBV12-3 or TRBV12-4 to TRBJ2-1, with D perhaps given as TRBD1 or TRBD2 (6 bases each). Trimming left V 4 bases short and J 8 bases short, with 15 bases between. The CDR3 consists of 14 residues. The CDR3 loop reads CASSSPGALYEQFF. The CDR3, as DNA: TGTGCCAGCAGTTCACCGGGGGCCCTGTATGAGCAGTTCTTC.